This TCR beta chain stems from a study of blood T cells in healthy people across ages (dated by TCRdb to 2013 to 2016). For the wider study: In model experiments, template switching captured about one uniquely barcoded TCR beta cDNA molecule for every two T cells. The donors were divided into four age groups: young (average approximately 16 years), middle-aged (about 41), aged (under 70) and long-lived (roughly 88). Age-related changes in TCR beta repertoire diversity were measured in the study by deep sequencing normalized with unique cDNA molecular identifiers. Using the same blood draw, the study looked at two additional independent replicas of 1 million unique cDNA reads for two donors, one aged 18 to 30 and the other aged 80 or older.

On this clonotype: Its antigen is unknown. Base qualities were left out, and no much larger clone turns up one base away.

Trimming takes 0 bases off V and 8 bases off J; junction bases not matched to a gene: 9. The CDR3 runs 15 amino acids, cysteine and phenylalanine included. The CDR3 DNA has 45 bases and is translated from base 1. The germline V gene provides CDR1 LGHNA and CDR2 YSLEER. Library preparation used 5' RACE. TCRdb lists the instrument as Illumina HiSeq 2500. A second about 7 to 12 cycle PCR used a sample-barcoded 5' primer and a J-beta primer mix. A template-switch 5' adaptor carrying 12 random nucleotides introduced a unique molecular identifier onto each TCR beta cDNA molecule. Each sample yielded at least 3 million CDR3-containing paired-end reads. First-strand cDNA synthesis was performed from all RNA using the Mint cDNA synthesis kit, with priming by a TRBC-specific oligonucleotide. Following uracil-DNA glycosylase treatment, a first 18-cycle PCR with universal primers M1SS and BC2_uni_R was performed on all cDNA. As for how the authors treated the data: For normalization, 1 million high-quality reads were randomly selected from each sample, with every read carrying a distinct molecular identifier. Instead of being binned into consensus sequences, reads with shared molecular identifiers were discarded. MiTCR, run with a Q25 quality threshold and the strictest error-elimination algorithm, handled CDR3 identification, clonotype clustering and error correction. Lower-bound total TCR beta diversity was estimated with a nonparametric unseen species model using Euler transformation. TCRdb reprocessing: public reads trimmed at Q25 with fastp, clones called with MiXCR, in-frame beta chains kept. When rows share a CDR3 protein, they turn into one entry using the most common DNA and genes. What appears here as the V and J calls and clone size reflects TCRdb's work, not the paper's. In this sample the table shows around 990,000 distinct CDR3 sequences, under 30% of which occur a single time. The ten largest account for around 0.7% of the sample.

The donors were a few dozen Caucasian individuals from Russia, aged roughly 6 to 100 years, who were systemically healthy. Roughly 11 milliliters of peripheral blood were drawn from each donor into EDTA-treated Vacutainer tubes. Ficoll-Paque density-gradient centrifugation was used to isolate PBMCs, with at least 6 million per sample. Total RNA, at least 6 micrograms per sample, was extracted from PBMCs with Trizol reagent. For every donor, an aliquot of PBMCs went through flow cytometry to measure the percentages of naive CD45RAhigh/CD27high T cells. Points the paper makes about the study in general: Compared with the aged group, more naive CD4+ T cells, fewer expanded clones and increased TCR diversity were shown by the long-lived group, suggesting age selection. Estimates of total diversity from one million sequenced T cells were regarded as lower bounds and underestimates. As age increased, observed TCR beta diversity per million T cells dropped in a roughly linear way, and a significant reduction was already evident by age about 40. Donor CMV infection status was unknown, potentially confounding age-related changes in expanded clonotypes. Bulk unsorted PBMC profiling prevented conclusive comparison of naive and antigen-experienced compartments. Observed TCR beta diversity correlated strongly with the percentage of naive T cells measured by flow cytometry.

The same sample was also studied in work on T cells of mothers and their children. That second report states: Nine systemically healthy Caucasian individuals, comprising three mothers and their six children, were included as donors. cDNA synthesis used all of the extracted RNA, with about 1.5 ug of RNA in each 15 ul reaction. In the second PCR, the M1S primer introduced both the sample barcodes and 2-4 random nucleotides. More than 8 million TCR beta CDR3 reads were obtained from each mother, and about 3 million reads were obtained from each child. In both related and unrelated pairs, thymic selection shapes the output of TCR recombination in a similar way, with inherited differences having only a minor effect. Normalized repertoire overlap was always slightly but never significantly higher in related than unrelated mother-child pairs. Persistent microchimeric T cell clones were not detected, at a sensitivity of approximately 100 clones per million clonotypes. In the study, deep NGS was used to compare the TCR beta repertoires of mothers and children, and features distinguishing related mother-child pairs from unrelated individuals were sought. Mothers averaged roughly 36 +/- 4 years of age and children averaged approximately 12 +/- 4 years. After adapter ligation with NEBNext reagents, the libraries were sequenced on Illumina HiSeq 2000 with 100+100 nt paired-end reads. To prevent cross-contamination, the mother and child libraries were prepared one month apart and sequenced in separate runs. Between roughly 500,000 and 2,300,000 distinct TCR beta clonotypes were identified per donor. Naive TCR beta clonotypes were estimated from low-frequency clonotypes matched to each donor's FACS-determined naive share, without sorting.

This receptor chain uses TRBV4-3 and TRBJ2-5, and 7 bases in between align with TRBD2. The specimen sequenced was blood. The source of this sequence is a girl aged 2 to 10 in good health. The DNA sequence reads TGCGCCAGCAGCCAAGATGGGAGGGACGCCGATACCCAGTACTTC. Its amino acids are CASSQDGRDADTQYF.